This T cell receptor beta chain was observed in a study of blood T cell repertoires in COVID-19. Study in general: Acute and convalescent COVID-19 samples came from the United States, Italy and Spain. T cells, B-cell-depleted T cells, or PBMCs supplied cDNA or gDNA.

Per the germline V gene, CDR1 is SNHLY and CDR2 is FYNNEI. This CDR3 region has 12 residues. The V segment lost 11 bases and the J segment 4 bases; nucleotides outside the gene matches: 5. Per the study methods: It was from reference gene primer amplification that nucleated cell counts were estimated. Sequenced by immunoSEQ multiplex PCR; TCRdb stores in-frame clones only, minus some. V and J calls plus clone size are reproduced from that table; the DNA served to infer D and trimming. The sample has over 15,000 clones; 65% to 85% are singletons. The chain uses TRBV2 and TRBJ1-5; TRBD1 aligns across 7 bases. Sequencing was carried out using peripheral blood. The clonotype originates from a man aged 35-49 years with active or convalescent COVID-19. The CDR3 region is CAAGQDNQPQHF. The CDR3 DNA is TGTGCCGCTGGACAGGATAATCAGCCCCAGCATTTT.